This note documents a single T cell receptor beta chain sequence. These data belong to a study of blood T cell repertoires in COVID-19. Profiling relied on immunoSEQ multiplex PCR, and the TCRdb table lists in-frame clones only, not all of them. The data hold more than 150,000 clones, with about four fifths observed a single time. Germline loops: CDR1 MNHEY, CDR2 SVGAGI. After removal of 2 bases from V and 6 bases from J, the junction contained 3 bases not matched to a gene. This CDR3 spans 14 amino acids. The TCR comes from a man between 35 and 55 years old who had recovered from COVID-19. The specimen sequenced was PBMCs or T cells enriched from blood (not recorded which). This rearrangement joins TRBV6-5 to TRBJ2-5, with TRBD1 matching over 10 bases. The CDR3 sequence: CASSYLGQGKTQYF. The CDR3 nucleotides read TGTGCCAGCAGTTACCTGGGACAGGGGAAGACCCAGTACTTC.